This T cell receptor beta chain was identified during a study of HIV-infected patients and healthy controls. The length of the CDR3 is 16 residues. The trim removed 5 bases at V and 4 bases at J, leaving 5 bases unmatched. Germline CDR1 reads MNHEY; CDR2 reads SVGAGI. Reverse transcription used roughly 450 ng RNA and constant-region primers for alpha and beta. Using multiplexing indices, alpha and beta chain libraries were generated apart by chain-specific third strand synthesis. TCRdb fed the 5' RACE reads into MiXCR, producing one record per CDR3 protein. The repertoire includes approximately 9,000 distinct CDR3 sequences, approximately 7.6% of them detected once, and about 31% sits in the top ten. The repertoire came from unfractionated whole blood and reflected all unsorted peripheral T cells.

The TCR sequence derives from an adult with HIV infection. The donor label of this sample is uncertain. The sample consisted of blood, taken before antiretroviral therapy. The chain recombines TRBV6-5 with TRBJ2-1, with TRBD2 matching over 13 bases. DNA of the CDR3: TGTGCCAGCAGTGGGGGACTAGCGGGAAAATACAATGAGCAGTTCTTC. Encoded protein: CASSGGLAGKYNEQFF.